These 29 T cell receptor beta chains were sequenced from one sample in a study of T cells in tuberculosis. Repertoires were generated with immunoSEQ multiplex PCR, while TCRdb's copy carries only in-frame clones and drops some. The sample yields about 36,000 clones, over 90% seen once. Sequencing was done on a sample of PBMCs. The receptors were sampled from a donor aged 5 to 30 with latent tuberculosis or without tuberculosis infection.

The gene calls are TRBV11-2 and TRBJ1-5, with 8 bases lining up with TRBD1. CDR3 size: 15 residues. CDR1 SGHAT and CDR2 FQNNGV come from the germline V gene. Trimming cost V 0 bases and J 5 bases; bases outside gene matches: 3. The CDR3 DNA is TGTGCCAGCAGCTTAGACCGGGACAGGCATCAGCCCCAGCATTTT. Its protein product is CASSLDRDRHQPQHF.

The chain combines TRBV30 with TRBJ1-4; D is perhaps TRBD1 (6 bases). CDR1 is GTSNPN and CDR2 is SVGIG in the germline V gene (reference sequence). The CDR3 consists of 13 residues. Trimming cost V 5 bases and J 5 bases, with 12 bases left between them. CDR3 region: CAWEGVKNEKLFF. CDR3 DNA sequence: TGTGCCTGGGAGGGGGTGAAAAATGAAAAACTGTTTTTT. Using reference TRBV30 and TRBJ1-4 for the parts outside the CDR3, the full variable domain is SQTIHQWPATLVQPVGSPLSLECTVEGTSNPNLYWYRQAAGRGLQLLFYSVGIGQISSEVPQNLSASRPQDRQFILSSKKLLLSDSGFYLCAWEGVKNEKLFFGSGTQLSVL.

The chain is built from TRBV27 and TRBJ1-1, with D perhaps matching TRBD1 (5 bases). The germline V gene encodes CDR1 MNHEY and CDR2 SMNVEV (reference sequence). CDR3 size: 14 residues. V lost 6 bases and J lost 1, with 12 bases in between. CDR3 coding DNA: TGTGCCAGCAGAAATTTCAGGGAGAACACTGAAGCTTTCTTT. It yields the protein CASRNFRENTEAFF.

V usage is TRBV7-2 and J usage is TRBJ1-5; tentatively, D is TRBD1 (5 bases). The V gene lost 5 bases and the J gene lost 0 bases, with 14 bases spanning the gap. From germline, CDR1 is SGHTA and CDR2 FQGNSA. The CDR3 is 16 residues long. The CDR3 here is CASSPAGVYSNQPQHF. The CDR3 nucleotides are TGTGCCAGCAGCCCAGCGGGGGTTTATAGCAATCAGCCCCAGCATTTT. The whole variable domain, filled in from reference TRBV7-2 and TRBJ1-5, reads GAGVSQSPSNKVTEKGKDVELRCDPISGHTALYWYRQSLGQGLEFLIYFQGNSAPDKSGLPSDRFSAERTGGSVSTLTIQRTQQEDSAVYLCASSPAGVYSNQPQHFGDGTRLSIL.

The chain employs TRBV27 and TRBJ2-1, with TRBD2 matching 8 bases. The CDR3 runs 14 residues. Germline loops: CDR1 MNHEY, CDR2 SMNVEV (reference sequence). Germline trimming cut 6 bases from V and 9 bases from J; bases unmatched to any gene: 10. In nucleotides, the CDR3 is TGTGCCAGCAGAGTAGCGGGGCCCCGGGTTGAGCAGTTCTTC. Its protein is CASRVAGPRVEQFF.

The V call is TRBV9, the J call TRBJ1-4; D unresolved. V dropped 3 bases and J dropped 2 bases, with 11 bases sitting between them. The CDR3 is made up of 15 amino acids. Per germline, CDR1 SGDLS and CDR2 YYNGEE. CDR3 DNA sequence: TGTGCCAGCAGCGACGGGGATGGGACTAATGAAAAACTGTTTTTT. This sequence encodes CASSDGDGTNEKLFF.

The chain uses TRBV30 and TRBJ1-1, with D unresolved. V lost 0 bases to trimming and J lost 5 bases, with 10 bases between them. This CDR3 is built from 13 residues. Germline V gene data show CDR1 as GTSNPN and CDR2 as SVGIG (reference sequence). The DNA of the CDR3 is TGTGCCTGGAGTGTTCAGGTTTCAACTGAAGCTTTCTTT. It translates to CAWSVQVSTEAFF.

The CDR3 DNA reads TGTGCCAGCTCAGGCGGGAACACAGATACGCAGTATTTT. It translates to CASSGGNTDTQYF. This sequence joins TRBV7-3 and TRBJ2-3; the D gene is possibly TRBD2 (6 bases). Trimming cost V 8 bases and J 2 bases, with 11 bases left between them. Germline-derived CDR1 and CDR2 are SGHTA and FQGTGA. CDR3 length equals 13 residues.

The CDR3 reads CATSREDRNYGYTF. As DNA, the CDR3 is TGTGCCACCAGCAGAGAGGACAGAAACTATGGCTACACCTTC. The gene calls are TRBV15 and TRBJ1-2; a weak D match, TRBD1 (6 bases). The germline CDR1 and CDR2 sequences are LNHNV and YYDKDF (reference sequence). This CDR3 contains 14 residues. V lost 0 bases and J 2 bases, leaving 7 bases between the germline ends.

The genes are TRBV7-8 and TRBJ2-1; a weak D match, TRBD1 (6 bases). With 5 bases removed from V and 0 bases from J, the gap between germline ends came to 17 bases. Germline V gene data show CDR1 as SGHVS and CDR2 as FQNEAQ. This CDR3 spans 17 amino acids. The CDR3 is CASSPHRVLGSYNEQFF. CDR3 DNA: TGTGCCAGCAGCCCACACAGGGTATTGGGCTCCTACAATGAGCAGTTCTTC.

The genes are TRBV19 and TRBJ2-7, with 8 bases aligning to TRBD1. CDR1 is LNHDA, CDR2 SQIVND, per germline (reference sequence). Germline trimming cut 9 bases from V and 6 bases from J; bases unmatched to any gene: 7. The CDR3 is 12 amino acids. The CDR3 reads CASSTGDREQYF. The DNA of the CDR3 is TGTGCCAGCTCGACAGGGGATCGCGAGCAGTACTTC.

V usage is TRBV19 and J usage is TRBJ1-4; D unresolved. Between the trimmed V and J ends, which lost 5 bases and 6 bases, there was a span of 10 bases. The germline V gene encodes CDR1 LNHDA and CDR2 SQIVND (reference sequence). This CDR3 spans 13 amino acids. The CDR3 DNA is TGTGCCAGTAGTCCCCAAATAGATGAAAAACTGTTTTTT. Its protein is CASSPQIDEKLFF.

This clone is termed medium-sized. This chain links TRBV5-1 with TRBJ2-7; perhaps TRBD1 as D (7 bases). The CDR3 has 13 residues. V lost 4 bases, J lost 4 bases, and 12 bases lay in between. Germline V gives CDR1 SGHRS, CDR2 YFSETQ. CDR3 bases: TGCGCCAGCAGCGCAGGGGGGAGGTACGAGCAGTACTTC. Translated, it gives CASSAGGRYEQYF.

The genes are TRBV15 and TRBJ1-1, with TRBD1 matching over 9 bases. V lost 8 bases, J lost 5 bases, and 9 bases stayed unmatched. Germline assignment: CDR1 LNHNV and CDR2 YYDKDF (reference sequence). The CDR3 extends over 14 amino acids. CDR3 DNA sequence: TGTGCCACCGACCCCGGACAGGGGCAAACTGAAGCTTTCTTT. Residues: CATDPGQGQTEAFF.

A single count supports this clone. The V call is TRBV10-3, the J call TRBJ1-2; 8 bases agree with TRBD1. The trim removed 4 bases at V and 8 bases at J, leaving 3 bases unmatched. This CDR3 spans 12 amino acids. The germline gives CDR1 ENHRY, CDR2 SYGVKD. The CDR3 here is CAISGTGRGYTF. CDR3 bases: TGTGCCATCAGTGGGACAGGGAGAGGCTACACCTTC.

The CDR3 spells CASSLDSVLSGNTIYF. Written as DNA, the CDR3 is TGTGCCAGCAGCTTAGATTCCGTTCTATCCGGAAACACCATATATTTT. The chain carries TRBV11-2 and TRBJ1-3, with D hard to call. Trimming left V 0 bases short and J 4 bases short, with 13 bases between. There are 16 residues in the CDR3. Germline V lookup: CDR1 SGHAT, CDR2 FQNNGV.

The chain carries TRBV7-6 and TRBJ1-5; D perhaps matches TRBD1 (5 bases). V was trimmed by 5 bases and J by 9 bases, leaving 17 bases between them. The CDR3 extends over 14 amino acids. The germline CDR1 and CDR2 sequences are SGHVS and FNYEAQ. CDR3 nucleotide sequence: TGTGCCAGCAGCCCGAGGACCGTCGGGGGGCCCCAGCATTTT. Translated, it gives CASSPRTVGGPQHF.

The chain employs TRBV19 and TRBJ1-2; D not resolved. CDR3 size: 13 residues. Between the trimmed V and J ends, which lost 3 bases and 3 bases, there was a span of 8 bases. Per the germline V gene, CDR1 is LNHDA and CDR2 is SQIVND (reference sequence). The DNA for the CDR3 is TGTGCCAGTAGTATCCGGGGAGACTATGGCTACACCTTC. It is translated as CASSIRGDYGYTF. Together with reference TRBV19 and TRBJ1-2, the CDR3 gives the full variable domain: DGGITQSPKYLFRKEGQNVTLSCEQNLNHDAMYWYRQDPGQGLRLIYYSQIVNDFQKGDIAEGYSVSREKKESFPLTVTSAQKNPTAFYLCASSIRGDYGYTFGSGTRLTVV.

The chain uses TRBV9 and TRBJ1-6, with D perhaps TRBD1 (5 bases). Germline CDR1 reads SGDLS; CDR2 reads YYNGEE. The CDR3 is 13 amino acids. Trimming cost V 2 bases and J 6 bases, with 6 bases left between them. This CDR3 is CASSVDSNSPLHF. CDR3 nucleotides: TGTGCCAGCAGCGTCGACAGTAATTCACCCCTCCACTTT.

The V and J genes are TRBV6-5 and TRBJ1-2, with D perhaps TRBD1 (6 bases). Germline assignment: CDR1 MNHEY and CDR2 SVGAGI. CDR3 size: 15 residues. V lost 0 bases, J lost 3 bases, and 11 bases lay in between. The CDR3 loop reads CASSYSTGGHYGYTF. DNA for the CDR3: TGTGCCAGCAGTTACTCGACAGGAGGCCACTATGGCTACACCTTC.

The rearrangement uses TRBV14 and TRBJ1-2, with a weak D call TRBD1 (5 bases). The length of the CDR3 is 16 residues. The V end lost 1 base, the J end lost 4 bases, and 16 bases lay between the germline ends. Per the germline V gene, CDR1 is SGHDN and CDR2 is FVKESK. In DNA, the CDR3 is TGTGCCAGCAGCCAAGGAAGGACAAGGAGGGGCTATGGCTACACCTTC. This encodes CASSQGRTRRGYGYTF. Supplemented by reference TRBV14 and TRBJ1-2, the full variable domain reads EAGVTQFPSHSVIEKGQTVTLRCDPISGHDNLYWYRRVMGKEIKFLLHFVKESKQDESGMPNNRFLAERTGGTYSTLKVQPAELEDSGVYFCASSQGRTRRGYGYTFGSGTRLTVV.

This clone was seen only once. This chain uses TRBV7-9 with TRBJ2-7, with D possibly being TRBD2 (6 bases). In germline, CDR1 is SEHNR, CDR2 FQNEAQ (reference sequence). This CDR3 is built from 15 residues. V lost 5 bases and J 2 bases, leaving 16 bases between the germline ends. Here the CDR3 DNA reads TGTGCCAGCAGCCACCCCCGGGAGCTAACCTACGAGCAGTACTTC. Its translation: CASSHPRELTYEQYF. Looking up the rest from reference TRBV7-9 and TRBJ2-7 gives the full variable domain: DTGVSQNPRHKITKRGQNVTFRCDPISEHNRLYWYRQTLGQGPEFLTYFQNEAQLEKSRLLSDRFSAERPKGSFSTLEIQRTEQGDSAMYLCASSHPRELTYEQYFGPGTRLTVT.

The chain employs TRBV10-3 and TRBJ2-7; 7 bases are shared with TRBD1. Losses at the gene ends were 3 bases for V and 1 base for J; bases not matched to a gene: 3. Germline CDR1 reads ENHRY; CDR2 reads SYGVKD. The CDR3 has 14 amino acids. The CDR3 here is CAISDPGQSYEQYF. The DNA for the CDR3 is TGTGCCATCAGTGATCCGGGACAGTCCTACGAGCAGTACTTC.

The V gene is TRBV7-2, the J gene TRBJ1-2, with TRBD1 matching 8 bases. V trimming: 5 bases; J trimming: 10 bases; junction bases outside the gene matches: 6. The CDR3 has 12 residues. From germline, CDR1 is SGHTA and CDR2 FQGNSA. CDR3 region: CASSPGQGYYTF. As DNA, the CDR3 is TGTGCCAGCAGCCCAGGACAGGGTTACTACACCTTC.

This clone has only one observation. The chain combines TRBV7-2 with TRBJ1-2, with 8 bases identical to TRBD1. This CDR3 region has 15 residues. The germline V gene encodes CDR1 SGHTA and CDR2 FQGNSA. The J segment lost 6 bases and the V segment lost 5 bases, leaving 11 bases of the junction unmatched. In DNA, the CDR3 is TGTGCCAGCAGCCCCCCGTCGACAGGGGAGGATGGCTACACCTTC. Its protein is CASSPPSTGEDGYTF.

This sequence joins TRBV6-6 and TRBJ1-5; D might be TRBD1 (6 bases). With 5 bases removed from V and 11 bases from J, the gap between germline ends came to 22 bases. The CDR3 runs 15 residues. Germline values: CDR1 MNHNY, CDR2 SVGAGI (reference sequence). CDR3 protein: CASSMKGEGYRAQHF. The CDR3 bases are TGTGCCAGCAGTATGAAGGGGGAGGGATATAGAGCCCAGCATTTT.

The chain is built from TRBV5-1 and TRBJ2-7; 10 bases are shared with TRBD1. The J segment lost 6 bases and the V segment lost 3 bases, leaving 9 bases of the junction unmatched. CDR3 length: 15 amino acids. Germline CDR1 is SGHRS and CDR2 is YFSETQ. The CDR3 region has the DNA TGCGCCAGCAGCTGGACTCGACAGGGGGCGGGCGAGCAGTACTTC. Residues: CASSWTRQGAGEQYF.

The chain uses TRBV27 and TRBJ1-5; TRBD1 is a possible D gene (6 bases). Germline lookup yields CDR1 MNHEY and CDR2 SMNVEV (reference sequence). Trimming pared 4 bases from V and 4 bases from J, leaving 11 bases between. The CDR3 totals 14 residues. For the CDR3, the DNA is TGTGCCAGCAGTTGGGGGCGGGGGAATCAGCCCCAGCATTTT. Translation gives CASSWGRGNQPQHF.

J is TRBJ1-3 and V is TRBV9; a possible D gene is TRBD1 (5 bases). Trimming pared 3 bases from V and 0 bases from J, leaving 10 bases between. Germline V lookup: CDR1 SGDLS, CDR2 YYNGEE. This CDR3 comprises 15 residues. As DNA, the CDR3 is TGTGCCAGCAGCGGACAGAAGGGCTCTGGAAACACCATATATTTT. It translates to CASSGQKGSGNTIYF.